A single sample gave rise to the 19 T cell receptor beta chains below, sequenced in a study of T cell repertoires in cytomegalovirus infection. TCRdb itself ran the reads through MiXCR, one entry per CDR3 protein. The sample lists 230,000 or so distinct CDR3 sequences, roughly 34% occurring once. Antigens of these TCRs are unknown. The source was CD8+ T cells from cultured PBMCs, collected from culture after CMV antigen stimulation. These receptors came from a human donor in good health (CMV status not recorded). Some clones in this sample may be carry-over from other donors' samples.

This clonotype was seen repeatedly, ten times or more. V is TRBV7-2 and J is TRBJ2-3; D perhaps matches TRBD2 (6 bases). The CDR3 is 18 residues long. From germline, CDR1 is SGHTA and CDR2 FQGNSA. Trimming removed 6 bases from V and 4 bases from J, with 26 bases in between. CDR3 loop: CASRKTPNVGGRSDTQYF. CDR3 DNA sequence: TGTGCCAGCAGAAAAACCCCTAACGTGGGAGGCCGGTCAGATACGCAGTATTTT.

This clonotype was picked up a small number of times. The gene calls are TRBV7-9 and TRBJ1-2, with 7 bases lining up with TRBD1. J gave up 5 bases and V 3 bases, and 6 bases lay outside the gene matches. Germline CDR1 reads SEHNR; CDR2 reads FQNEAQ (reference sequence). This CDR3 region has 14 residues. CDR3 loop: CASSFSTGTYGYTF. CDR3 in DNA: TGTGCCAGCAGCTTCTCGACAGGGACGTATGGCTACACCTTC.

This clonotype was detected many times. This chain connects TRBV4-1 to TRBJ2-3; 11 positions match TRBD1. The V gene end was trimmed by 4 bases and the J gene end by 4 bases; junction bases not matched to a gene: 7. The CDR3 is 16 residues long. The germline V gene encodes CDR1 MGHRA and CDR2 YSYEKL. The CDR3 DNA is TGCGCCAGCAGCCGGGGACAGGGGGTATCCCCAGATACGCAGTATTTT. Its translation is CASSRGQGVSPDTQYF.

This clonotype was detected only a few times. The V call is TRBV6-2 or TRBV6-3, the J call TRBJ1-5; TRBD1 aligns across 7 bases. Germline V CDR1 and CDR2: MNHEY, SVGEGT. The length of the CDR3 is 17 residues. Trimming at V came to 2 bases and at J to 4 bases, leaving 11 bases not matched to a gene. Written as DNA, the CDR3 is TGTGCCAGCAGTTACACGAAGGCCAGGGGGGGGAATCAGCCCCAGCATTTT. Encoded protein: CASSYTKARGGNQPQHF.

V is TRBV27 and J is TRBJ1-2; D remains unclear. The CDR3 extends over 14 amino acids. CDR1 is MNHEY, CDR2 SMNVEV, per germline (reference sequence). V was cut by 1 base and J by 5 bases, with 11 bases left in between. In DNA, the CDR3 is TGTGCCAGCAGTTTATTCAGCCTGGGGTATGGCTACACCTTC. This gives the protein CASSLFSLGYGYTF.

V gene TRBV27 combines with J gene TRBJ2-7; D possibly corresponds to TRBD2 (6 bases). The germline gives CDR1 MNHEY, CDR2 SMNVEV (reference sequence). The V and J ends lost 3 bases and 0 bases respectively, with 15 bases between them. The CDR3 runs 16 residues. The DNA of the CDR3 is TGTGCCAGCAGTTTTACCGGGGCAGCGGGCTCCTACGAGCAGTACTTC. This gives the protein CASSFTGAAGSYEQYF.

V is TRBV6-1 and J is TRBJ2-7, with 10 bases identical to TRBD2. CDR1 is MNHNS, CDR2 SASEGT, per germline. Trimming cost V 5 bases and J 4 bases; bases outside gene matches: 14. There are 17 residues in the CDR3. This CDR3 reads CASSTRTSGRAGYEQYF. In DNA, the CDR3 is TGTGCCAGCAGTACCCGGACTAGCGGTAGGGCGGGGTACGAGCAGTACTTC.

The rearrangement uses TRBV28 and TRBJ2-7; a possible D gene is TRBD1 (5 bases). V lost 3 bases and J 0 bases, leaving 15 bases between the germline ends. Germline V lookup: CDR1 MDHEN, CDR2 SYDVKM. There are 16 residues in the CDR3. CDR3 region: CASSFSTERPSYEQYF. In DNA, the CDR3 is TGTGCCAGCAGTTTTTCGACAGAGAGACCCTCCTACGAGCAGTACTTC.

In its sample, this clonotype was seen a few times. The chain is built from TRBV20-1 and TRBJ1-1, with 7 positions matching TRBD1. This CDR3 contains 14 residues. The V and J ends lost 6 bases and 5 bases, in that order; junction bases with no gene match: 12. Germline-derived CDR1 and CDR2 are DFQATT and SNEGSKA (reference sequence). The CDR3 protein is CSATPQGGRTEAFF. The CDR3 nucleotides read TGCAGTGCCACTCCGCAAGGGGGCCGTACTGAAGCTTTCTTT.

In this sample, this clonotype turned up once. This rearrangement joins TRBV6-8 to TRBJ1-6, with 9 bases that match TRBD1. The CDR3 totals 13 residues. The V segment lost 7 bases and the J segment 9 bases; nucleotides outside the gene matches: 4. In germline, CDR1 is MNHGY, CDR2 SAAAGT. CDR3 bases: TGTGCCAGCAAGCGGGACAGGGCTTCACCCCTCCACTTT. This encodes CASKRDRASPLHF.

V and J are TRBV7-9 and TRBJ2-2; 9 nucleotides align to TRBD2. This CDR3 is built from 16 residues. Germline CDR1 and CDR2: SEHNR and FQNEAQ (reference sequence). Unmatched junction bases numbered 7, after V lost 5 bases and J lost 3 bases. CDR3 amino acids: CASSPPGLAHTGELFF. The CDR3 DNA follows: TGTGCCAGCAGCCCGCCGGGACTAGCTCACACCGGGGAGCTGTTTTTT.

The chain employs TRBV11-2 and TRBJ1-3, with unresolved D. The CDR3 spans 14 residues. The V end lost 0 bases, the J end lost 2 bases, and 5 bases lay between the germline ends. Germline V gene sequence: CDR1 SGHAT, CDR2 FQNNGV. This chain's CDR3 is CASSLENAGNTIYF. The CDR3 DNA reads as TGTGCCAGCAGCTTAGAAAACGCTGGAAACACCATATATTTT.

The genes are TRBV10-3 and TRBJ1-2; 7 bases map to TRBD1. Germline lookup yields CDR1 ENHRY and CDR2 SYGVKD. The CDR3 is 16 amino acids. J gave up 1 base and V 0 bases, and 5 bases lay outside the gene matches. CDR3 loop: CAISESGDSDNYGYTF. The CDR3 coding sequence is TGTGCCATCAGTGAGTCTGGGGACAGCGATAACTATGGCTACACCTTC.

This sequence joins TRBV25-1 and TRBJ2-5; D remains unclear. CDR3 length: 15 residues. Germline V lookup: CDR1 MGHDK, CDR2 SYGVNS. Trimming took 3 bases from V and 4 from J, leaving 15 bases between them. The CDR3 region has the DNA TGTGCCAGCAGTGAGTTCGGCGGAACCGGAGAGACCCAGTACTTC. This translates into CASSEFGGTGETQYF.

The table lists this clonotype with a few counts. The chain has TRBV7-9 and TRBJ2-7, with a possible D match to TRBD2 (5 bases). From germline, CDR1 is SEHNR and CDR2 FQNEAQ (reference sequence). The V end lost 6 bases, the J end lost 4 bases, and 13 bases lay between the germline ends. The CDR3 is 13 amino acids. CDR3 in DNA: TGTGCCAGCAGGCGGGCAGACTCTTACGAGCAGTACTTC. Protein product: CASRRADSYEQYF.

This clonotype occurred many times. The rearrangement uses TRBV7-2 and TRBJ2-5, with 11 bases matching TRBD2. Germline assignment: CDR1 SGHTA and CDR2 FQGNSA. The CDR3 is made up of 17 amino acids. The V gene end was trimmed by 3 bases and the J gene end by 0 bases; junction bases not matched to a gene: 6. The CDR3 sequence is CASSLWGLAENQETQYF. The CDR3 region has the DNA TGTGCCAGCAGCTTGTGGGGACTAGCGGAAAACCAAGAGACCCAGTACTTC.

This clonotype is a singleton in its sample. The chain links TRBV11-2 to TRBJ2-1, with 11 bases that match TRBD2. Germline V gives CDR1 SGHAT, CDR2 FQNNGV. V lost 1 base and J lost 3; bases outside the gene matches: 8. The CDR3 has 18 residues. CDR3 sequence (DNA): TGTGCCAGCAGCTTAGCTGGACTAGCGGGTTTCATCTACAATGAGCAGTTCTTC. Its translation: CASSLAGLAGFIYNEQFF. The full variable domain, rest sourced from reference TRBV11-2 and TRBJ2-1, is EAGVAQSPRYKIIEKRQSVAFWCNPISGHATLYWYQQILGQGPKLLIQFQNNGVVDDSQLPKDRFSAERLKGVDSTLKIQPAKLEDSAVYLCASSLAGLAGFIYNEQFFGPGTRLTVL.

The chain couples TRBV2 to TRBJ1-3; TRBD1 matches 8 bases. Germline V gives CDR1 SNHLY, CDR2 FYNNEI. Trimming at V came to 0 bases and at J to 4 bases, leaving 5 bases not matched to a gene. This CDR3 comprises 16 residues. The CDR3 here is CASSEARTGRGNTIYF. The CDR3 DNA reads as TGTGCCAGCAGTGAAGCGAGGACAGGGAGGGGAAACACCATATATTTT. Filled out from reference TRBV2 and TRBJ1-3, the complete variable domain reads EPEVTQTPSHQVTQMGQEVILRCVPISNHLYFYWYRQILGQKVEFLVSFYNNEISEKSEIFDDQFSVERPDGSNFTLKIRSTKLEDSAMYFCASSEARTGRGNTIYFGEGSWLTVV.

This chain joins TRBV15 and TRBJ2-7; TRBD1 is a possible D gene (7 bases). Trimming left V 0 bases short and J 7 bases short, with 13 bases between. Germline V gene data show CDR1 as LNHNV and CDR2 as YYDKDF (reference sequence). The CDR3 is made up of 14 amino acids. For the CDR3, the DNA is TGTGCCACCAGCAGAGATGGAGGGGGCAGGGAGCAGTACTTC. Protein: CATSRDGGGREQYF.